This T cell receptor (beta chain) was sequenced for a study of molecular identifiers for immune sequencing clone quantification. General study results and limits: Clones above 20 RNA copies held over 98% of effector molecules, under 1% in naive cells.

The germline V gene encodes CDR1 MNHEY and CDR2 SVGEGT. This CDR3 region has 15 residues. Previously described methods and listed TCR primers were used for bulk TCR libraries. In TCRdb, the PCR reads were re-called with MiXCR into one record per CDR3 protein. The sample includes about 320,000 distinct CDR3 sequences, roughly 23% of them seen just once. Notes on this clonotype: Its antigen is unidentified. With a much larger clone just one base away, this may be a read error.

V and J are TRBV6-2 or TRBV6-3 and TRBJ1-1; a possible D gene is TRBD1 (6 bases). The sequence was obtained from a human donor in good health. Some libraries in this study had Jurkat cell RNA spiked in. The sequencing sample was made of naive CD8+ T cells from blood, with Jurkat cell RNA spiked in. Specified subset: FACS-sorted CD8+CD4-CCR7+CD45RA+ naive T cells. CDR3 nucleotide sequence: TGTGCCAGCAGCTGGGTAGGACAGCAGAACACTGCAGCTTTCTTT. It yields the protein CASSWVGQQNTAAFF.